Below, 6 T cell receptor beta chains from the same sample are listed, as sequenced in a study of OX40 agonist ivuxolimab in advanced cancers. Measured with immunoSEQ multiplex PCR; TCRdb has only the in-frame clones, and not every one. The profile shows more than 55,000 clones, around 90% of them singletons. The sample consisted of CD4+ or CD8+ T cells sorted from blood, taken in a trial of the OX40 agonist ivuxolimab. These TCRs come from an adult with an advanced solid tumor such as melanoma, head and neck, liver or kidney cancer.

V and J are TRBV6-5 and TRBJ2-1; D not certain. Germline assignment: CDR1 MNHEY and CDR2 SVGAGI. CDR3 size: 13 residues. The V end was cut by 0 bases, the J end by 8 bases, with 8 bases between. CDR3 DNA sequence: TGTGCCAGCAGTTACTCCCACCGGGATGAGCAGTTCTTC. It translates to CASSYSHRDEQFF.

For the CDR3, the DNA is TGTGCCAGCAGGATAGACGGGACCTCCTACGAGCAGTACTTC. Amino acid sequence: CASRIDGTSYEQYF. V gene TRBV2 combines with J gene TRBJ2-7; tentatively, D is TRBD1 or TRBD2 (5 bases each). This CDR3 is 14 amino acids long. Per germline, CDR1 SNHLY and CDR2 FYNNEI. Between the trimmed V and J ends, which lost 6 bases and 0 bases, there was a span of 12 bases.

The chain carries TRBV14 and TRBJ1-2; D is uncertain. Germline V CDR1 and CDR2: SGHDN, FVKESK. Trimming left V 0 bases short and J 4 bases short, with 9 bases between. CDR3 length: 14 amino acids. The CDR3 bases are TGTGCCAGCAGCCAAGATCGGGAGGTCTATGGCTACACCTTC. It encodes CASSQDREVYGYTF. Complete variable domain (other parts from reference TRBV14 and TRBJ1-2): EAGVTQFPSHSVIEKGQTVTLRCDPISGHDNLYWYRRVMGKEIKFLLHFVKESKQDESGMPNNRFLAERTGGTYSTLKVQPAELEDSGVYFCASSQDREVYGYTFGSGTRLTVV.

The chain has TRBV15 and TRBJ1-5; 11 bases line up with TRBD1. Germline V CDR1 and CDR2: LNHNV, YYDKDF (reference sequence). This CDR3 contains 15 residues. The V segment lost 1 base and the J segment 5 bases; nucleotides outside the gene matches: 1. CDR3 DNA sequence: TGTGCCACCAGCAGAGGGACAGGGGGCTATCAGCCCCAGCATTTT. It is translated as CATSRGTGGYQPQHF.

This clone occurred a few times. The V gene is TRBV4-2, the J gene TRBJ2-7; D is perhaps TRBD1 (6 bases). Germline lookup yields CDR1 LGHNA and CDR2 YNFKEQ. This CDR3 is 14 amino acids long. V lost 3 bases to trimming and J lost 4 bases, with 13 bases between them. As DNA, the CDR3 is TGTGCCAGCAGCCAGAACCGGGACACTTACGAGCAGTACTTC. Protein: CASSQNRDTYEQYF.

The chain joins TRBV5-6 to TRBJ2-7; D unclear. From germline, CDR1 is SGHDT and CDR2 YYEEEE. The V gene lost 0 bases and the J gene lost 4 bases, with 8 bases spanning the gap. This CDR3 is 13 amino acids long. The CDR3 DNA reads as TGTGCCAGCAGCTTGGGACGTATATACGAGCAGTACTTC. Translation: CASSLGRIYEQYF.